This TCR beta chain stems from a study of shared clonotypes between healthy human individuals. Clones were read by immunoSEQ multiplex PCR, and TCRdb kept only the in-frame ones, dropping some. The table includes under 650,000 clones, almost 97% detected once. Germline assignment: CDR1 MNHEY and CDR2 SVGAGI. The CDR3 length is 12 residues. V was cut by 8 bases and J by 2 bases, with 9 bases left in between. This receptor was taken from a woman in her 30s in good health. The specimen sequenced was naive CD4+ T cells sorted from blood. Subset here: CD45RA+ positively selected. V usage is TRBV6-5 and J usage is TRBJ2-5; D not resolved. CDR3 protein: CASRGRQETQYF. In DNA form, the CDR3 reads TGTGCCAGCCGCGGCAGGCAAGAGACCCAGTACTTC.